The entry below describes one T cell receptor (beta chain). The data stem from a study of cytomegalovirus exposure and HLA in healthy donors. Germline V CDR1 and CDR2: SGHNT, YENEEA. The CDR3 loop spans 15 amino acids. Trimming cost V 1 base and J 8 bases; bases outside gene matches: 8. Primers: 60 Vbeta forward and 13 Jbeta reverse. The data were produced by immunoSEQ multiplex PCR, yet TCRdb's version contains in-frame clones alone and is incomplete. The table includes approximately 110,000 clones, 74% detected once. This TCR derives from a woman between 50 and 59 years old in good health and CMV-seropositive. The sample was PBMCs. The V call is TRBV11-3, the J call TRBJ2-1, with 7 bases that match TRBD1. The CDR3 nucleotides are TGTGCCAGCAGCTTAGGCTCGACAGGGTTCGATGAGCAGTTCTTC. This translates into CASSLGSTGFDEQFF. Filled out from reference TRBV11-3 and TRBJ2-1, the complete variable domain reads EAGVVQSPRYKIIEKKQPVAFWCNPISGHNTLYWYLQNLGQGPELLIRYENEEAVDDSQLPKDRFSAERLKGVDSTLKIQPAELGDSAVYLCASSLGSTGFDEQFFGPGTRLTVL.